This T cell receptor (beta chain) was documented in a study of CD8 T cells in Susac syndrome (dated by TCRdb to about 2019). Regarding the study in general: Repertoire sequencing was used to test whether CD8+ T cell activation and differentiation in Susac syndrome was antigen driven. The study compared CD8+ T cell repertoire clonality among about a dozen healthy donors, approximately 14 Susac syndrome patients and 15 or so multiple sclerosis patients. Overall study results and their limits: The TCR sequencing and HLA analysis was acknowledged to have included a relatively small number of individuals.

V lost 10 bases and J lost 4 bases; the stretch between them is 11 bases long. Via the germline V gene, CDR1 is SNHLY and CDR2 FYNNEI. The CDR3, from cysteine to phenylalanine, totals 13 residues. This entry keeps only the CDR3 DNA: 39 bases, framed from base 1. Peripheral blood CD8+ and CD4+ T cells from healthy donors, Susac syndrome patients and multiple sclerosis patients were profiled by high-throughput TCR beta sequencing. The healthy donors served as controls matched for age and sex. Bulk CD8+ and CD4+ T cells were purified by magnetic negative isolation, whereas CD8+ TEMRA cells were enriched by FACS. Blood was collected in EDTA tubes and processed within 24 hours, with PBMCs isolated through density gradient centrifugation. PBMCs intended for TCR sequencing were frozen in liquid nitrogen and were later thawed in a 37 degrees C water bath. The sorted or isolated CD4+, CD8+ and CD8+ TEMRA cells had a purity of 90% or higher.

As to this clonotype: The antigen it binds to is not known. Base qualities were left out, and no much larger clone turns up one base away.

RNA was extracted with the RNeasy kit and 0.5 to 1 ug was reverse transcribed using random hexamers. The immunoSEQ multiplex PCR assay, covering 54 Vbeta and 13 Jbeta segments, was used to amplify TCR beta CDR3 regions. PCR amplification bias was corrected by using a synthetic template baseline for primer optimization and computational correction. For the original study's pipeline: Only productive sequences were kept, with reads annotated to V, D and J genes according to IMGT and analyzed in immunoSEQ Analyzer. Clonality was calculated as one minus the Shannon entropy normalized by log2 of the number of productive unique sequences. For each patient and control, public and private clones were evaluated within the 100 most prevalent clones. Clones were defined as Susac-specific when absent from the healthy and MS cohorts, from approximately 1,100 published viral clones and from other ImmuneACCESS disease sequences. The public reads were reanalyzed by TCRdb: fastp trimming at Q25, MiXCR alignment, in-frame beta chains only. When rows share a CDR3 protein, they turn into one entry using the most common DNA and genes. For this entry, the V and J calls and clone size follow TCRdb and not the study's own pipeline. This sample has tens of thousands of distinct CDR3 sequences in its table, and 90% to 95% of those were observed once. Around 0.28% of the sample belongs to the ten largest clones.

The chain is assembled from TRBV2 and TRBJ2-6; there is no confident call for the D gene. Source material: CD8+ T cells from PBMCs. The source of this sequence is a human donor in good health. The CDR3 protein: CATSRGGANVLTF. The sequence in DNA is TGTGCCACCTCTAGAGGCGGGGCCAACGTCCTGACTTTC.